This is a list of T cell receptor beta chains from one sample in a study of T-cell reconstitution after alpha-beta-depleted transplantation in children. TCRdb re-called the PCR reads with MiXCR, one entry per CDR3 protein. The sample holds about 100,000 distinct CDR3 sequences, less than 6% seen once. This specimen consisted of PBMCs, mostly from graft donor cells, obtained 60 days after TCRalphabeta/CD19-depleted stem cell transplant. The receptors come from a female patient under 10 years old who had a stem cell transplant for Fanconi anemia, so the T cells may come from the graft donor. The CDR3 runs from the conserved cysteine through the conserved F or W. The order of the fields is V gene, J gene, CDR3 length, clone size, CDR3 protein. Expanded clones are given a class, and other clones once, few, many or no size at all.

TRBV24-1,TRBJ2-1,20,many,CATSDPGGTSGRTSLNEQFF
TRBV10-2,TRBJ2-5,15,many,CASSEDYRGQETQYF
TRBV13,TRBJ2-1,17,.,CASSLALWDRGYNEQFF
TRBV6-5,TRBJ2-5,12,few,CASGRYEETQYF
TRBV21-1,TRBJ2-2,20,many,CASSPQVSGTGGDSTGELFF
TRBV2,TRBJ1-5,14,.,CASSDLGPNQPQHF
TRBV5-1,TRBJ2-7,16,many,CASSLLGAGTSYEQYF
TRBV5-1,TRBJ2-1,21,many,CASTNLINGTSGRGTYNEQFF
TRBV5-1,TRBJ2-5,16,few,CASSFTSGSYQETQYF
TRBV12-3/TRBV12-4,TRBJ1-4,15,many,CASRPDGTTNEKLFF
TRBV14,TRBJ2-5,13,many,CASSLVLRGTQYF
TRBV20-1,TRBJ2-1,14,many,CSASRLATYNEQFF
TRBV5-1,TRBJ2-3,19,many,CASSSLGLAGALSTDTQYF
TRBV5-1,TRBJ2-7,14,.,CASSFPTGRNEQYF
TRBV15,TRBJ2-7,16,many,CATSRDGLAGSYEQYF